Following are 15 T cell receptor beta chains from one sample sequenced in a study of post-analysis software for immune sequencing data. These receptors' antigens are unknown. Findings and limits, study-wide: Four or five TRBV segments were more frequent in patients than controls; TRBV5-6, TRBV5-1 and TRBV20-1 belonged to this group.

Unique molecular identifiers were present in the TCR beta cDNA libraries. TCRdb analysed the PCR reads with MiXCR anew, one entry per CDR3 protein. This table has 350,000 to 500,000 distinct CDR3 sequences, over 30% appearing once. Specimen: blood. These receptors came from a girl aged 2 to 9 with multiple sclerosis.

J is TRBJ1-2 and V is TRBV5-1, with 9 bases matching TRBD1. Per the germline V gene, CDR1 is SGHRS and CDR2 is YFSETQ. V gave up 2 bases and J gave up 4 bases; unmatched junction bases: 6. The CDR3 extends over 15 amino acids. For the CDR3, the DNA is TGCGCCAGCAGCTTTCTACAGGGGGCTCGCTATGGCTACACCTTC. Protein product: CASSFLQGARYGYTF. The full variable domain, completed using reference TRBV5-1 and TRBJ1-2, is KAGVTQTPRYLIKTRGQQVTLSCSPISGHRSVSWYQQTPGQGLQFLFEYFSETQRNKGNFPGRFSGRQFSNSRSEMNVSTLELGDSALYLCASSFLQGARYGYTFGSGTRLTVV.

The chain recombines TRBV5-1 with TRBJ2-7; D is perhaps TRBD2 (5 bases). Germline V gene sequence: CDR1 SGHRS, CDR2 YFSETQ. With 3 bases removed from V and 4 bases from J, the gap between germline ends came to 14 bases. CDR3 size: 14 residues. The CDR3 protein is CASSCGQAEYEQYF. The DNA for the CDR3 is TGCGCCAGCAGCTGCGGGCAAGCGGAATACGAGCAGTACTTC.

V is TRBV7-3 and J is TRBJ2-3; 7 bases are shared with TRBD1. This CDR3 has 17 amino acids. J lost 2 bases, V lost 0 bases, and 8 bases had no gene match. Germline CDR1 is SGHTA and CDR2 is FQGTGA. The CDR3 DNA reads TGTGCCAGCAGCTTAACGATAGGGGGCTCCTTCACAGATACGCAGTATTTT. This codes for CASSLTIGGSFTDTQYF.

The chain couples TRBV28 to TRBJ2-7; no reliable D call. CDR1 is MDHEN and CDR2 is SYDVKM in the germline V gene. This CDR3 has 13 residues. Trimming removed 6 bases at V and 1 base at J, with 10 bases between. The CDR3 nucleotides are TGTGCCAGCAGGGGGAAGGAGTCCTACGAGCAGTACTTC. This encodes CASRGKESYEQYF. Full variable domain (remainder filled in from reference TRBV28 and TRBJ2-7): DVKVTQSSRYLVKRTGEKVFLECVQDMDHENMFWYRQDPGLGLRLIYFSYDVKMKEKGDIPEGYSVSREKKERFSLILESASTNQTSMYLCASRGKESYEQYFGPGTRLTVT.

The V call is TRBV18, the J call TRBJ1-1, with D possibly being TRBD1 (5 bases). Germline values: CDR1 KGHSH, CDR2 LQKENI. V shed 0 bases and J shed 0 bases, with 14 bases lying between them. The length of the CDR3 is 17 residues. CDR3: CASSPPRQGIMNTEAFF. In DNA, the CDR3 is TGTGCCAGCTCACCACCTCGGCAGGGAATCATGAACACTGAAGCTTTCTTT.

This clonotype occurred a few times. This sequence joins TRBV7-6 and TRBJ2-1, with unresolved D. V lost 1 base to trimming and J lost 6 bases, with 10 bases between them. There are 14 residues in the CDR3. Per germline, CDR1 SGHVS and CDR2 FNYEAQ. CDR3 nucleotide sequence: TGTGCCAGCAGCTTAGTCGGGCAGGTCAATGAGCAGTTCTTC. Protein product: CASSLVGQVNEQFF.

The chain couples TRBV6-1 to TRBJ2-7; D is perhaps TRBD1 (5 bases). V was cut by 4 bases and J by 5 bases, with 15 bases left in between. Germline CDR1 MNHNS, CDR2 SASEGT. This CDR3 contains 14 residues. CDR3 DNA: TGTGCCAGCAGTGGCCACAGGTATGCCAACGAGCAGTACTTC. This gives the protein CASSGHRYANEQYF.

DNA for the CDR3: TGTGCCAGCAGCTTAAAGGCGGAAAGCTCCTACGAGCAGTACTTC. This gives the protein CASSLKAESSYEQYF. The chain couples TRBV7-2 to TRBJ2-5; D not certain. The last part of the DNA fits TRBJ2-7 better; the J call may be wrong. Germline CDR1 SGHTA, CDR2 FQGNSA. CDR3 length: 15 residues.

This clonotype came up once. This chain uses TRBV14 with TRBJ2-1; D is uncertain. Trimming pared 1 base from V and 4 bases from J, leaving 17 bases between. The CDR3 is 17 residues long. Germline lookup yields CDR1 SGHDN and CDR2 FVKESK. The CDR3 region has the DNA TGTGCCAGCAGCCAAGGGGCCGTGCGGTCTTATTACAATGAGCAGTTCTTC. Translation gives CASSQGAVRSYYNEQFF.

This chain links TRBV12-3 or TRBV12-4 with TRBJ2-1; 7 bases align to TRBD2. With V trimmed by 2 bases and J by 4 bases, 5 bases remained unmatched. The length of the CDR3 is 15 residues. CDR3 DNA: TGTGCCAGCAGTTTACAAGCGGGGTTTTACAATGAGCAGTTCTTC. The encoded protein is CASSLQAGFYNEQFF.

The sample holds many counts of this clonotype. V usage is TRBV29-1 and J usage is TRBJ1-1; the D is unclear. The V and J ends lost 7 bases and 4 bases respectively, with 7 bases between them. CDR1 and CDR2 from the germline V gene are SQVTM and ANQGSEA. This CDR3 region has 10 residues. The CDR3 DNA is TGCAGCGCCCTGGGCACTGAAGCTTTCTTT. This sequence encodes CSALGTEAFF.

Concerning this clonotype: This CDR3 fails to terminate in the conserved phenylalanine or tryptophan, so it likely reflects a read error. This chain joins TRBV12-3 or TRBV12-4 and TRBJ1-2; 12 nucleotides align to TRBD1. The CDR3 runs to 15 residues. For the CDR3, the DNA is TGTGCCGGCAGGACCGGGACAGGGGGCCACTATGGCTACACCCTC. Translated, it gives CAGRTGTGGHYGYTL.

With respect to this clonotype: A much larger clone sits a single nucleotide away, making a read error possible. This chain joins TRBV9 and TRBJ2-1; D may be TRBD2 (6 bases). The J call is doubtful: the DNA matches TRBJ2-7 better. Germline V gene lookup returns CDR1 SGDLS and CDR2 YYNGEE. This CDR3 is built from 15 residues. The DNA of the CDR3 is TGTGCCAGCAGCAAGACTGGCGGGGCCACCTACGAGCAGTACTTC. Its translation is CASSKTGGATYEQYF.

The rearrangement links TRBV29-1 to TRBJ2-5, with 8 bases lining up with TRBD2. J lost 2 bases, V lost 2 bases, and 4 bases had no gene match. CDR3 length equals 14 residues. Germline V gene sequence: CDR1 SQVTM, CDR2 ANQGSEA. DNA for the CDR3: TGCAGCGTTGAATACGGGACTAGACAAGAGACCCAGTACTTC. It yields the protein CSVEYGTRQETQYF.

V and J are TRBV12-3 or TRBV12-4 and TRBJ1-2, with 8 bases that match TRBD1. The CDR3 consists of 15 residues. V shed 1 base and J 4 bases; nucleotides not matched to a gene: 5. Here the CDR3 DNA reads TGTGCCAGCAGTTTAGGCGGGACAGGTTTCTATGGCTACACCTTC. This translates into CASSLGGTGFYGYTF.